This passage covers 27 T cell receptor beta chains from one sample sequenced in a study of blood T cells in healthy people across ages. Combining a sample-barcoded 5' primer with a J-beta primer mix, a second PCR ran for roughly 7 to 11 cycles. TCRdb redid the calling of the 5' RACE reads with MiXCR, one entry per CDR3 protein. The sample shows 890,000 or so distinct CDR3 sequences, less than 80% of them seen only once. The sequencing sample was made of blood. These receptors were collected from a man aged 25-45 years in good health.

The chain recombines TRBV12-3 or TRBV12-4 with TRBJ1-2, with D possibly TRBD1 on 5 matching bases. V lost 5 bases and J 7 bases, leaving 17 bases between the germline ends. This CDR3 is 14 amino acids long. The CDR3, as DNA: TGTGCCAGCAGTCCTGCAGGGTCCGTCGGTGGCTACACCTTC. Encoded protein: CASSPAGSVGGYTF.

The chain couples TRBV4-3 to TRBJ1-5, with D possibly being TRBD1 (6 bases). The CDR3 is made up of 13 amino acids. The V and J ends lost 2 bases and 7 bases respectively, with 9 bases between them. The germline V gene encodes CDR1 LGHNA and CDR2 YSLEER. CDR3 DNA: TGCGCCAGCAGCCAACACAGGGCCCAGCCCCAGCATTTT. This translates into CASSQHRAQPQHF.

This clonotype was observed a handful of times. This sequence joins TRBV10-3 and TRBJ1-5, with 8 bases lining up with TRBD1. Trimming at V came to 5 bases and at J to 3 bases, leaving 9 bases not matched to a gene. Looked up from germline, CDR1 is ENHRY and CDR2 is SYGVKD. The CDR3 spans 16 residues. The CDR3 nucleotides are TGTGCCATCAGTTATGGACAGGGCCTTCCCAATCAGCCCCAGCATTTT. Translated, it gives CAISYGQGLPNQPQHF.

V usage is TRBV12-3 or TRBV12-4 and J usage is TRBJ1-2, with a tentative D call TRBD1 (5 bases). The CDR3 has 13 residues. Trimming removed 6 bases at V and 1 base at J, with 9 bases between. CDR3 residues: CASRQGGNYGYTF. The CDR3 DNA follows: TGTGCCAGCAGGCAGGGCGGTAACTATGGCTACACCTTC.

This clonotype was seen more than once but under ten times. This chain links TRBV14 with TRBJ2-1; no firm D call. With 1 base removed from V and 0 bases from J, the gap between germline ends came to 7 bases. The CDR3 consists of 15 residues. From germline, CDR1 is SGHDN and CDR2 FVKESK. CDR3 amino acids: CASSQARSSYNEQFF. In nucleotides, the CDR3 is TGTGCCAGCAGCCAAGCTCGCAGCTCCTACAATGAGCAGTTCTTC.

A few counts support this clonotype. The genes are TRBV3-1 and TRBJ2-5, with a tentative D call TRBD1 (5 bases). This CDR3 region has 14 residues. From germline, CDR1 is LGHDT and CDR2 YNNKEL (reference sequence). V lost 3 bases and J 5 bases, leaving 13 bases between the germline ends. Here the CDR3 reads CASSQGPSQETQYF. For the CDR3, the DNA is TGTGCCAGCAGCCAGGGGCCATCCCAGGAGACCCAGTACTTC.

This clonotype was recorded a few times. The chain carries TRBV7-2 and TRBJ2-5; D unclear. Per germline, CDR1 SGHTA and CDR2 FQGNSA. Trimming removed 2 bases from V and 0 bases from J, with 10 bases in between. The CDR3 consists of 15 residues. This CDR3 reads CASSLFFAYQETQYF. CDR3 bases: TGTGCCAGCAGCTTATTCTTCGCGTACCAAGAGACCCAGTACTTC.

This clonotype was picked up a small number of times. This chain joins TRBV12-3 or TRBV12-4 and TRBJ2-5; 12 bases fit TRBD1. With 7 bases clipped from V and 4 bases from J, the junction kept 7 bases outside the gene matches. This CDR3 is built from 15 residues. The CDR3 region has the DNA TGTGCCAGCATTAGAGGGACAGGGGGCCGAGAGACCCAGTACTTC. This gives the protein CASIRGTGGRETQYF.

This rearrangement joins TRBV2 to TRBJ1-5; 8 bases line up with TRBD1. Germline values: CDR1 SNHLY, CDR2 FYNNEI. The CDR3 has 15 amino acids. V lost 6 bases, J lost 5 bases, and 9 bases stayed unmatched. CDR3 residues: CASRAGTGKDQPQHF. DNA for the CDR3: TGTGCCAGCAGAGCCGGGACAGGAAAAGATCAGCCCCAGCATTTT.

This clonotype was found once. The rearrangement links TRBV15 to TRBJ2-7; 8 bases map to TRBD1. This CDR3 comprises 16 residues. The J segment lost 6 bases and the V segment lost 1 base, leaving 11 bases of the junction unmatched. CDR1 and CDR2 from the germline V gene are LNHNV and YYDKDF (reference sequence). CDR3 amino acids: CATSRALDRVTSEQYF. In DNA, the CDR3 is TGTGCCACCAGCAGAGCCCTGGACAGGGTCACGTCCGAGCAGTACTTC.

With regard to this clonotype: One junction end does not reproduce the germline sequence, and a read error may be involved. V usage is TRBV6-2 or TRBV6-3 and J usage is TRBJ2-4, with 7 bases that match TRBD2. Germline loops: CDR1 MNHEY, CDR2 SVGEGT. This CDR3 contains 14 residues. The CDR3 is CASELPSGVETQCF. CDR3 nucleotide sequence: TGTGCCAGCGAGTTGCCGAGCGGGGTCGAGACCCAGTGCTTC.

The chain combines TRBV29-1 with TRBJ2-7; the match to TRBD2 covers 9 bases. CDR3 size: 13 residues. Trimming at V came to 3 bases and at J to 2 bases, leaving 2 bases not matched to a gene. The germline V gene encodes CDR1 SQVTM and CDR2 ANQGSEA. The CDR3: CSVEIAGAYEQYF. The CDR3 DNA is TGCAGCGTTGAGATAGCGGGGGCCTACGAGCAGTACTTC.

Of note for this clonotype: Germline and junction disagree at one end, which may indicate a read error. The rearrangement links TRBV5-1 to TRBJ2-7; D not certain. This CDR3 contains 11 residues. Germline CDR1 and CDR2: SGHRS and YFSETQ. The CDR3 DNA is TGCACCAGCAGCTCTAACTACGAGCAGTACTTC. Translated, it gives CTSSSNYEQYF.

This clonotype was seen many times. V and J are TRBV18 and TRBJ2-7, with 11 bases aligning to TRBD2. The CDR3 sequence is 15 residues long. V was clipped by 2 bases and J by 2 bases; unmatched bases: 2. Germline lookup yields CDR1 KGHSH and CDR2 LQKENI. In DNA, the CDR3 is TGTGCCAGCTCACCAGAGACTAGCGGGGCCTACGAGCAGTACTTC. Translation gives CASSPETSGAYEQYF.

The chain has TRBV14 and TRBJ1-4; 8 bases agree with TRBD1. Germline CDR1 is SGHDN and CDR2 is FVKESK. J gave up 8 bases and V 1 base, and 6 bases lay outside the gene matches. The CDR3 contains 15 residues. CDR3 sequence reads: CASSQGAGGAEKLFF. In DNA form, the CDR3 reads TGTGCCAGCAGCCAAGGGGCAGGGGGCGCCGAAAAACTGTTTTTT.

This chain joins TRBV9 and TRBJ2-4, with no clear D. Gene TRBJ2-5 matches the end of the DNA better, so the J call may be wrong. The CDR3 is 14 amino acids. From germline, CDR1 is SGDLS and CDR2 YYNGEE. This CDR3 is CASSTRPNGETQYF. The CDR3, as DNA: TGTGCCAGCAGCACCAGACCCAACGGGGAGACCCAGTACTTC.

This clonotype was counted only a few times. V usage is TRBV4-2 and J usage is TRBJ2-7; TRBD1 matches 7 bases. CDR3 length equals 16 residues. CDR1 and CDR2 (germline): LGHNA, YNFKEQ. J lost 3 bases, V lost 3 bases, and 11 bases had no gene match. The CDR3 DNA is TGTGCCAGCAGCCAGGGTGCAGGGGGTGATGGCTACGAGCAGTACTTC. This gives the protein CASSQGAGGDGYEQYF.

With regard to this clonotype: The germline gene is not matched at one end of the junction; a read error may be the cause. The J gene is TRBJ1-5, the V gene TRBV3-1; D is perhaps TRBD1 (5 bases). The CDR3 has 14 residues. In germline, CDR1 is LGHDT, CDR2 YNNKEL (reference sequence). Here the CDR3 DNA reads TGTGCCGGCAGCCAAATAGAGGGGAGTCAGCCCCAGCATTTT. Its translation: CAGSQIEGSQPQHF.

This chain's CDR3 is CASSLGRWYTEAFF. DNA of the CDR3: TGTGCCAGCAGCCTGGGGAGGTGGTACACTGAAGCTTTCTTT. This sequence joins TRBV3-1 and TRBJ1-1; D remains unclear. CDR3 length: 14 residues. CDR1 and CDR2 from the germline V gene are LGHDT and YNNKEL (reference sequence). Trimming left V 4 bases short and J 3 bases short, with 12 bases between.

This chain connects TRBV5-1 to TRBJ2-7; 10 nucleotides match TRBD1. Unmatched junction bases numbered 6, after V lost 4 bases and J lost 8 bases. The CDR3 is made up of 13 amino acids. Germline CDR1 reads SGHRS; CDR2 reads YFSETQ. CDR3 residues: CASSPRQGAQQYF. The CDR3 DNA reads TGCGCCAGCAGCCCACGACAGGGGGCTCAGCAGTACTTC.

The chain uses TRBV20-1 and TRBJ1-6; 10 bases are shared with TRBD1. The CDR3 totals 14 residues. V trimming: 5 bases; J trimming: 11 bases; junction bases outside the gene matches: 9. The germline CDR1 and CDR2 sequences are DFQATT and SNEGSKA (reference sequence). This chain's CDR3 is CSARAGTGDPPLHF. The CDR3 coding sequence is TGCAGTGCTCGCGCGGGGACAGGGGATCCACCCCTCCACTTT.

This clonotype was counted many times. This chain joins TRBV6-2 or TRBV6-3 and TRBJ2-7; 12 bases are shared with TRBD1. In germline, CDR1 is MNHEY, CDR2 SVGEGT. The CDR3 runs to 15 residues. Trimming at V came to 8 bases and at J to 6 bases, leaving 11 bases not matched to a gene. The CDR3 DNA is TGTGCCAGCGCTCTTTCCGGGACAGGGGGCGGCGAGCAGTACTTC. Amino acid sequence: CASALSGTGGGEQYF.

The chain combines TRBV28 with TRBJ1-5, with D maybe TRBD1 (5 bases). Trimming removed 7 bases at V and 3 bases at J, with 16 bases between. The V gene's germline CDR1 is MDHEN and CDR2 SYDVKM. The CDR3 runs 15 residues. CDR3 sequence reads: CASMNSRVPNQPQHF. CDR3 DNA sequence: TGTGCCAGCATGAACTCCAGGGTCCCCAATCAGCCCCAGCATTTT.

As for this clonotype: The junction shows a germline mismatch at one end, possibly a read error. The V gene is TRBV27, the J gene TRBJ1-6; tentative D call: TRBD1 (5 bases). The CDR3 runs to 15 residues. Germline-derived CDR1 and CDR2 are MNHEY and SMNVEV (reference sequence). The CDR3 DNA is TGTGCCAGCAGTATATCGACAGCCCGGGGTTCACCCCTCCACTTT. This translates into CASSISTARGSPLHF.

V gene TRBV6-1 combines with J gene TRBJ2-3; D uncertain. Germline assignment: CDR1 MNHNS and CDR2 SASEGT. This CDR3 has 15 residues. V dropped 3 bases and J dropped 3 bases, with 13 bases sitting between them. In nucleotides, the CDR3 is TGTGCCAGCAGTGACCCTGTGGGGAAAACAGATACGCAGTATTTT. Its protein is CASSDPVGKTDTQYF.

This clonotype was seen once. The chain recombines TRBV2 with TRBJ2-5, with a tentative D call TRBD2 (6 bases). The CDR3 has 16 amino acids. Germline V gene data show CDR1 as SNHLY and CDR2 as FYNNEI. Trimming shortened V by 1 base and J by 3 bases, and 15 bases separated the two germline ends. CDR3 loop: CASSEVGGPNKETQYF. The CDR3 nucleotides read TGTGCCAGCAGTGAAGTTGGAGGGCCGAATAAAGAGACCCAGTACTTC. The full variable domain, completed using reference TRBV2 and TRBJ2-5, is EPEVTQTPSHQVTQMGQEVILRCVPISNHLYFYWYRQILGQKVEFLVSFYNNEISEKSEIFDDQFSVERPDGSNFTLKIRSTKLEDSAMYFCASSEVGGPNKETQYFGPGTRLLVL.

The V gene is TRBV10-3, the J gene TRBJ1-2; 8 nucleotides match TRBD1. The CDR3 sequence is 15 residues long. The ends lost 3 bases at V and 6 bases at J; junction bases unmatched: 9. Germline V gene lookup returns CDR1 ENHRY and CDR2 SYGVKD. The CDR3 sequence is CAISEGQGGGHGYTF. DNA for the CDR3: TGTGCCATCAGTGAAGGACAGGGAGGAGGCCATGGCTACACCTTC.